Included here is one TCR beta chain sequence, with context. The sample is drawn from a study of blood T cell repertoires in COVID-19. For the study at large: Samples came from the United States, Italy and Spain, spanning acute and convalescent COVID-19. PBMCs, B-cell-depleted T cells, or T cells were the source of the cDNA or gDNA that made up the material.

Germline CDR1 SGHNT, CDR2 YYREEE (reference sequence). The CDR3 totals 16 residues. The J segment lost 4 bases and the V segment lost 5 bases, leaving 14 bases of the junction unmatched. In the study's own analysis: Reference gene primer amplification gave nucleated cell count estimates. Method: immunoSEQ multiplex PCR; TCRdb's copy keeps in-frame clones and lacks some. That table furnishes V, J and clone size, whereas the DNA furnished D and trimming. The repertoire holds about 230,000 clones, with around 81% as singletons. This sequence originates from a middle-aged man with active or convalescent COVID-19. V and J are TRBV5-4 and TRBJ1-2; 7 nucleotides match TRBD1. Source material: peripheral blood. The CDR3 DNA is TGTGCCAGCAGTTCAAAAGGGGGCAGGGAGATCTATGGCTACACCTTC. It translates to CASSSKGGREIYGYTF. The entire variable domain, with the rest obtained from reference TRBV5-4 and TRBJ1-2, is as follows: ETGVTQSPTHLIKTRGQQVTLRCSSQSGHNTVSWYQQALGQGPQFIFQYYREEENGRGNFPPRFSGLQFPNYSSELNVNALELDDSALYLCASSSKGGREIYGYTFGSGTRLTVV.